What follows are 24 T cell receptor beta chains derived from one specimen sequenced in a study of cytomegalovirus exposure and HLA in healthy donors. Clones were sequenced by immunoSEQ multiplex PCR, and TCRdb holds only the in-frame ones, with some missing. The sample contains about 130,000 clones, roughly 89% of which appear only once. Sequenced sample: PBMCs. These receptors were obtained from a woman between 18 and 29 years old in good health and CMV-seronegative.

The chain has TRBV5-1 and TRBJ2-7; 15 nucleotides match TRBD2. Germline V CDR1 and CDR2: SGHRS, YFSETQ. The trim removed 4 bases at V and 0 bases at J, leaving 8 bases unmatched. This CDR3 contains 18 residues. The CDR3 protein is CASSMGLAGGRVSYEQYF. DNA of the CDR3: TGCGCCAGCAGCATGGGACTAGCGGGGGGCCGAGTCTCCTACGAGCAGTACTTC.

This clone was seen only once. This chain joins TRBV28 and TRBJ1-4; TRBD1 might be the D (5 bases). This CDR3 region has 14 residues. With 10 bases removed from V and 5 bases from J, the gap between germline ends came to 17 bases. Germline CDR1 reads MDHEN; CDR2 reads SYDVKM. CDR3 nucleotides: TGTGCCACCCGGGGGGACCCTCAGAATGAAAAACTGTTTTTT. It yields the protein CATRGDPQNEKLFF.

The chain carries TRBV9 and TRBJ2-5; 7 bases align to TRBD1. Trimming took 3 bases from V and 5 from J; bases not matched to a gene: 10. The CDR3 runs to 15 residues. Germline CDR1 reads SGDLS; CDR2 reads YYNGEE. The CDR3 bases are TGTGCCAGCAGCGCCTCCGGGACAGTGGGGGAGACCCAGTACTTC. It is translated as CASSASGTVGETQYF. Based on the CDR3 plus reference TRBV9 and TRBJ2-5, the full variable domain is DSGVTQTPKHLITATGQRVTLRCSPRSGDLSVYWYQQSLDQGLQFLIQYYNGEERAKGNILERFSAQQFPDLHSELNLSSLELGDSALYFCASSASGTVGETQYFGPGTRLLVL.

The V gene is TRBV2, the J gene TRBJ1-5; the match to TRBD1 covers 7 bases. V shed 4 bases, J shed 5 bases, and the junction held 5 bases outside the gene matches. This CDR3 is built from 14 residues. The germline gives CDR1 SNHLY, CDR2 FYNNEI. The CDR3 loop reads CASSGPGQYQPQHF. The CDR3 DNA reads as TGTGCCAGCAGTGGACCGGGACAGTATCAGCCCCAGCATTTT.

This chain joins TRBV7-9 and TRBJ1-1; D perhaps matches TRBD1 (6 bases). This CDR3 is 15 amino acids long. Germline assignment: CDR1 SEHNR and CDR2 FQNEAQ (reference sequence). Trimming cost V 5 bases and J 0 bases, with 13 bases left between them. CDR3 protein: CASSDQGTMNTEAFF. The CDR3 DNA sequence: TGTGCCAGCAGCGACCAGGGGACCATGAACACTGAAGCTTTCTTT.

The chain links TRBV7-2 to TRBJ2-7; a possible D gene is TRBD1 (5 bases). Germline values: CDR1 SGHTA, CDR2 FQGNSA. The V and J ends lost 4 bases and 1 base respectively, with 8 bases between them. The CDR3 spans 13 residues. CDR3 sequence (DNA): TGTGCCAGCAGCTGGACAAGATCCTACGAGCAGTACTTC. It codes for CASSWTRSYEQYF. Complete variable domain (other parts from reference TRBV7-2 and TRBJ2-7): GAGVSQSPSNKVTEKGKDVELRCDPISGHTALYWYRQSLGQGLEFLIYFQGNSAPDKSGLPSDRFSAERTGGSVSTLTIQRTQQEDSAVYLCASSWTRSYEQYFGPGTRLTVT.

The rearrangement links TRBV2 to TRBJ2-1; tentatively, D is TRBD2 (7 bases). Between the trimmed V and J ends, which lost 7 bases and 7 bases, there was a span of 20 bases. The CDR3 length is 15 residues. The germline CDR1 and CDR2 sequences are SNHLY and FYNNEI. The chain's CDR3 is CASKVLGGPGNEQFF. CDR3 DNA: TGTGCCAGCAAGGTTTTGGGGGGGCCCGGGAATGAGCAGTTCTTC. Variable domain in full (rest from reference TRBV2 and TRBJ2-1): EPEVTQTPSHQVTQMGQEVILRCVPISNHLYFYWYRQILGQKVEFLVSFYNNEISEKSEIFDDQFSVERPDGSNFTLKIRSTKLEDSAMYFCASKVLGGPGNEQFFGPGTRLTVL.

The genes are TRBV29-1 and TRBJ2-1; possibly TRBD2 for D (5 bases). The CDR3 runs 14 residues. The V gene's germline CDR1 is SQVTM and CDR2 ANQGSEA. V shed 6 bases and J shed 4 bases, with 16 bases lying between them. For the CDR3, the DNA is TGCAGCGTGAATTTGAGGGCTGTATACAATGAGCAGTTCTTC. It yields the protein CSVNLRAVYNEQFF.

The chain is built from TRBV15 and TRBJ2-1, with 11 bases lining up with TRBD2. Germline loops: CDR1 LNHNV, CDR2 YYDKDF (reference sequence). The CDR3 loop spans 15 amino acids. After removal of 3 bases from V and 9 bases from J, the junction contained 7 bases not matched to a gene. CDR3 sequence: CATSSNSGGAAEQFF. Here the CDR3 DNA reads TGTGCCACCAGCAGTAATAGCGGGGGGGCTGCTGAGCAGTTCTTC.

V gene TRBV6-1 combines with J gene TRBJ2-7, with 7 bases lining up with TRBD1. This CDR3 region has 15 residues. V dropped 2 bases and J dropped 1; count of bases not matched to a gene: 5. Germline CDR1 MNHNS, CDR2 SASEGT. The CDR3 is CASSERDSWSYEQYF. The CDR3 nucleotides are TGTGCCAGCAGTGAAAGGGACAGCTGGTCCTACGAGCAGTACTTC.

The gene calls are TRBV21-1 and TRBJ1-2; no check of the table's D call, TRBD1, against the DNA was made. TRBV21-1 counts as a pseudogene. The CDR3 runs to 17 residues. CDR3 loop: CASTSGTGGFCGYGYTF. In DNA form, the CDR3 reads TGTGCCAGCACCTCCGGGACAGGGGGGTTTTGTGGCTATGGCTACACCTTC.

This clone has only a few counts. The CDR3 DNA reads as TGTGCCAGCAGCTCGGGACAGCCTGGATCGCCCCAGCATTTT. As protein: CASSSGQPGSPQHF. V usage is TRBV5-4 and J usage is TRBJ1-5; 7 positions match TRBD1. Trimming removed 3 bases from V and 9 bases from J; junction bases left unmatched: 9. The CDR3 spans 14 residues. Germline V gives CDR1 SGHNT, CDR2 YYREEE (reference sequence).

This clone was seen only a few times. This chain links TRBV2 with TRBJ2-7, with a possible D match to TRBD2 (5 bases). Germline CDR1 is SNHLY and CDR2 is FYNNEI. This CDR3 region has 11 residues. Deletions cut 7 bases from V and 6 bases from J, with 10 bases between. DNA for the CDR3: TGTGCCAGCAAGACCCGGGGCGAGCAGTACTTC. Protein: CASKTRGEQYF.

This chain joins TRBV4-1 and TRBJ1-6; no definite D call. Trimming took 0 bases from V and 14 from J, leaving 8 bases between them. CDR3 length equals 12 residues. The V gene's germline CDR1 is MGHRA and CDR2 YSYEKL. This chain's CDR3 is CASSQETEALHF. The DNA for the CDR3 is TGCGCCAGCAGCCAAGAGACGGAGGCCCTCCACTTT.

This clone was seen a single time. V gene TRBV19 combines with J gene TRBJ2-1; 8 nucleotides align to TRBD2. The CDR3 extends over 17 amino acids. After removal of 1 base from V and 3 bases from J, the junction contained 8 bases not matched to a gene. Germline CDR1 reads LNHDA; CDR2 reads SQIVND (reference sequence). The CDR3 sequence: CASSIGGGGRIYNEQFF. The CDR3, as DNA: TGTGCCAGTAGTATAGGCGGCGGGGGGCGAATCTACAATGAGCAGTTCTTC.

V is TRBV28 and J is TRBJ1-5; possibly TRBD1 for D (5 bases). V was trimmed by 6 bases and J by 1 base, leaving 19 bases between them. This CDR3 contains 17 residues. Germline V lookup: CDR1 MDHEN, CDR2 SYDVKM. The CDR3, as DNA: TGTGCCAGCAGCTACTCACCCTCGGGGGGGAGCAATCAGCCCCAGCATTTT. It specifies CASSYSPSGGSNQPQHF. Supplemented by reference TRBV28 and TRBJ1-5, the full variable domain reads DVKVTQSSRYLVKRTGEKVFLECVQDMDHENMFWYRQDPGLGLRLIYFSYDVKMKEKGDIPEGYSVSREKKERFSLILESASTNQTSMYLCASSYSPSGGSNQPQHFGDGTRLSIL.

Here the CDR3 reads CASSYRDRAYGYTF. The CDR3 nucleotides are TGTGCCAGCAGTTATCGTGACAGGGCCTATGGCTACACCTTC. The rearrangement links TRBV6-6 to TRBJ1-2; 7 positions match TRBD1. The CDR3 is made up of 14 amino acids. Germline loops: CDR1 MNHNY, CDR2 SVGAGI (reference sequence). V was clipped by 3 bases and J by 4 bases; unmatched bases: 5.

This chain uses TRBV6-5 with TRBJ1-1; 8 positions agree with TRBD1. The CDR3 length is 12 residues. CDR1 and CDR2 (germline): MNHEY, SVGAGI. The V gene end was trimmed by 2 bases and the J gene end by 8 bases; junction bases not matched to a gene: 1. The CDR3 DNA sequence: TGTGCCAGCAGTTACAGGACAGGGGAAGCTTTCTTT. Translating gives CASSYRTGEAFF.

The V and J genes are TRBV5-4 and TRBJ2-5; 10 positions agree with TRBD2. Germline V gene lookup returns CDR1 SGHNT and CDR2 YYREEE (reference sequence). With V trimmed by 5 bases and J by 5 bases, 12 bases remained unmatched. There are 16 residues in the CDR3. CDR3 DNA: TGTGCCAGCAGTTTCCGGAGCGGGGGGGTCCGGGAGACCCAGTACTTC. This codes for CASSFRSGGVRETQYF. Together with reference TRBV5-4 and TRBJ2-5, the CDR3 gives the full variable domain: ETGVTQSPTHLIKTRGQQVTLRCSSQSGHNTVSWYQQALGQGPQFIFQYYREEENGRGNFPPRFSGLQFPNYSSELNVNALELDDSALYLCASSFRSGGVRETQYFGPGTRLLVL.

This sequence joins TRBV7-9 and TRBJ1-4; possibly TRBD1 for D (5 bases). Trimming left V 5 bases short and J 4 bases short, with 23 bases between. CDR1 SEHNR and CDR2 FQNEAQ come from the germline V gene (reference sequence). This CDR3 spans 18 amino acids. CDR3 residues: CASSDQKARQRSNEKLFF. The DNA for the CDR3 is TGTGCCAGCAGCGACCAGAAAGCCCGACAGCGAAGTAATGAAAAACTGTTTTTT.

The chain carries TRBV6-6 and TRBJ2-7; the match to TRBD1 covers 10 bases. This CDR3 comprises 15 residues. Trimming at V came to 6 bases and at J to 5 bases, leaving 10 bases not matched to a gene. The germline gives CDR1 MNHNY, CDR2 SVGAGI (reference sequence). Here the CDR3 reads CASSLRQGAPHEQYF. In DNA form, the CDR3 reads TGTGCCAGCAGCTTACGACAGGGGGCCCCCCACGAGCAGTACTTC.

Of note for this clone: This specimen includes other DNA sequences encoding the same CDR3. The chain combines TRBV5-1 with TRBJ1-3; no definite D call. Trimming cost V 0 bases and J 0 bases, with 4 bases left between them. The CDR3 runs to 14 residues. Germline CDR1 reads SGHRS; CDR2 reads YFSETQ. The CDR3 DNA reads as TGCGCCAGCAGCTTGGGTAGCTCTGGAAACACCATATATTTT. This encodes CASSLGSSGNTIYF.

This chain uses TRBV29-1 with TRBJ2-1; 8 bases are shared with TRBD1. Trimming at V came to 5 bases and at J to 4 bases, leaving 7 bases not matched to a gene. The CDR3 sequence is 14 residues long. Germline CDR1 SQVTM, CDR2 ANQGSEA. The CDR3 loop is CSVSQGAWYNEQFF. The CDR3, as DNA: TGCAGCGTTTCGCAGGGGGCATGGTACAATGAGCAGTTCTTC.

V is TRBV27 and J is TRBJ2-5; 7 bases map to TRBD1. The CDR3 totals 14 residues. The trim removed 1 base at V and 3 bases at J, leaving 2 bases unmatched. Germline V gene data show CDR1 as MNHEY and CDR2 as SMNVEV (reference sequence). The CDR3 coding sequence is TGTGCCAGCAGTTTATGGGGGACAGAAGAGACCCAGTACTTC. Translating it yields CASSLWGTEETQYF.